This T cell receptor (beta chain) was profiled in a study of regulatory T cells in long-lasting Graves disease. This clonotype was detected ten times or more. This CDR3 is built from 16 residues. Trimming cost V 0 bases and J 1 base; bases outside gene matches: 6. The germline CDR1 and CDR2 sequences are DFQATT and SNEGSKA (reference sequence). iRepertoire HTBI primers and Arm-PCR of CDR3 regions built TCR beta libraries. TCRdb redid the calling of the multiplex PCR reads with MiXCR, one entry per CDR3 protein. The sample has more than 450,000 distinct CDR3 sequences; more than 10% are singletons. The time point is: newly diagnosed GD, antithyroid drugs for less than 3 months. PBMC RNA was the source of the TCR library. These same data were also listed under a study on T cells in Graves' hyperthyroidism and ophthalmopathy. This second report adds: Ophthalmopathy was predicted by the model a median of approximately 6 months ahead of onset.

J is TRBJ2-3 and V is TRBV20-1; 8 positions agree with TRBD2. This TCR was sampled from a woman aged 25 to 39 with Graves disease. Material: peripheral blood mononuclear cells (PBMCs), obtained at new diagnosis, from a patient treated with antithyroid drugs. This CDR3 is CSARDSIAGRTDTQYF. CDR3 nucleotide sequence: TGCAGTGCTAGAGATAGTATAGCGGGACGCACAGATACGCAGTATTTT.